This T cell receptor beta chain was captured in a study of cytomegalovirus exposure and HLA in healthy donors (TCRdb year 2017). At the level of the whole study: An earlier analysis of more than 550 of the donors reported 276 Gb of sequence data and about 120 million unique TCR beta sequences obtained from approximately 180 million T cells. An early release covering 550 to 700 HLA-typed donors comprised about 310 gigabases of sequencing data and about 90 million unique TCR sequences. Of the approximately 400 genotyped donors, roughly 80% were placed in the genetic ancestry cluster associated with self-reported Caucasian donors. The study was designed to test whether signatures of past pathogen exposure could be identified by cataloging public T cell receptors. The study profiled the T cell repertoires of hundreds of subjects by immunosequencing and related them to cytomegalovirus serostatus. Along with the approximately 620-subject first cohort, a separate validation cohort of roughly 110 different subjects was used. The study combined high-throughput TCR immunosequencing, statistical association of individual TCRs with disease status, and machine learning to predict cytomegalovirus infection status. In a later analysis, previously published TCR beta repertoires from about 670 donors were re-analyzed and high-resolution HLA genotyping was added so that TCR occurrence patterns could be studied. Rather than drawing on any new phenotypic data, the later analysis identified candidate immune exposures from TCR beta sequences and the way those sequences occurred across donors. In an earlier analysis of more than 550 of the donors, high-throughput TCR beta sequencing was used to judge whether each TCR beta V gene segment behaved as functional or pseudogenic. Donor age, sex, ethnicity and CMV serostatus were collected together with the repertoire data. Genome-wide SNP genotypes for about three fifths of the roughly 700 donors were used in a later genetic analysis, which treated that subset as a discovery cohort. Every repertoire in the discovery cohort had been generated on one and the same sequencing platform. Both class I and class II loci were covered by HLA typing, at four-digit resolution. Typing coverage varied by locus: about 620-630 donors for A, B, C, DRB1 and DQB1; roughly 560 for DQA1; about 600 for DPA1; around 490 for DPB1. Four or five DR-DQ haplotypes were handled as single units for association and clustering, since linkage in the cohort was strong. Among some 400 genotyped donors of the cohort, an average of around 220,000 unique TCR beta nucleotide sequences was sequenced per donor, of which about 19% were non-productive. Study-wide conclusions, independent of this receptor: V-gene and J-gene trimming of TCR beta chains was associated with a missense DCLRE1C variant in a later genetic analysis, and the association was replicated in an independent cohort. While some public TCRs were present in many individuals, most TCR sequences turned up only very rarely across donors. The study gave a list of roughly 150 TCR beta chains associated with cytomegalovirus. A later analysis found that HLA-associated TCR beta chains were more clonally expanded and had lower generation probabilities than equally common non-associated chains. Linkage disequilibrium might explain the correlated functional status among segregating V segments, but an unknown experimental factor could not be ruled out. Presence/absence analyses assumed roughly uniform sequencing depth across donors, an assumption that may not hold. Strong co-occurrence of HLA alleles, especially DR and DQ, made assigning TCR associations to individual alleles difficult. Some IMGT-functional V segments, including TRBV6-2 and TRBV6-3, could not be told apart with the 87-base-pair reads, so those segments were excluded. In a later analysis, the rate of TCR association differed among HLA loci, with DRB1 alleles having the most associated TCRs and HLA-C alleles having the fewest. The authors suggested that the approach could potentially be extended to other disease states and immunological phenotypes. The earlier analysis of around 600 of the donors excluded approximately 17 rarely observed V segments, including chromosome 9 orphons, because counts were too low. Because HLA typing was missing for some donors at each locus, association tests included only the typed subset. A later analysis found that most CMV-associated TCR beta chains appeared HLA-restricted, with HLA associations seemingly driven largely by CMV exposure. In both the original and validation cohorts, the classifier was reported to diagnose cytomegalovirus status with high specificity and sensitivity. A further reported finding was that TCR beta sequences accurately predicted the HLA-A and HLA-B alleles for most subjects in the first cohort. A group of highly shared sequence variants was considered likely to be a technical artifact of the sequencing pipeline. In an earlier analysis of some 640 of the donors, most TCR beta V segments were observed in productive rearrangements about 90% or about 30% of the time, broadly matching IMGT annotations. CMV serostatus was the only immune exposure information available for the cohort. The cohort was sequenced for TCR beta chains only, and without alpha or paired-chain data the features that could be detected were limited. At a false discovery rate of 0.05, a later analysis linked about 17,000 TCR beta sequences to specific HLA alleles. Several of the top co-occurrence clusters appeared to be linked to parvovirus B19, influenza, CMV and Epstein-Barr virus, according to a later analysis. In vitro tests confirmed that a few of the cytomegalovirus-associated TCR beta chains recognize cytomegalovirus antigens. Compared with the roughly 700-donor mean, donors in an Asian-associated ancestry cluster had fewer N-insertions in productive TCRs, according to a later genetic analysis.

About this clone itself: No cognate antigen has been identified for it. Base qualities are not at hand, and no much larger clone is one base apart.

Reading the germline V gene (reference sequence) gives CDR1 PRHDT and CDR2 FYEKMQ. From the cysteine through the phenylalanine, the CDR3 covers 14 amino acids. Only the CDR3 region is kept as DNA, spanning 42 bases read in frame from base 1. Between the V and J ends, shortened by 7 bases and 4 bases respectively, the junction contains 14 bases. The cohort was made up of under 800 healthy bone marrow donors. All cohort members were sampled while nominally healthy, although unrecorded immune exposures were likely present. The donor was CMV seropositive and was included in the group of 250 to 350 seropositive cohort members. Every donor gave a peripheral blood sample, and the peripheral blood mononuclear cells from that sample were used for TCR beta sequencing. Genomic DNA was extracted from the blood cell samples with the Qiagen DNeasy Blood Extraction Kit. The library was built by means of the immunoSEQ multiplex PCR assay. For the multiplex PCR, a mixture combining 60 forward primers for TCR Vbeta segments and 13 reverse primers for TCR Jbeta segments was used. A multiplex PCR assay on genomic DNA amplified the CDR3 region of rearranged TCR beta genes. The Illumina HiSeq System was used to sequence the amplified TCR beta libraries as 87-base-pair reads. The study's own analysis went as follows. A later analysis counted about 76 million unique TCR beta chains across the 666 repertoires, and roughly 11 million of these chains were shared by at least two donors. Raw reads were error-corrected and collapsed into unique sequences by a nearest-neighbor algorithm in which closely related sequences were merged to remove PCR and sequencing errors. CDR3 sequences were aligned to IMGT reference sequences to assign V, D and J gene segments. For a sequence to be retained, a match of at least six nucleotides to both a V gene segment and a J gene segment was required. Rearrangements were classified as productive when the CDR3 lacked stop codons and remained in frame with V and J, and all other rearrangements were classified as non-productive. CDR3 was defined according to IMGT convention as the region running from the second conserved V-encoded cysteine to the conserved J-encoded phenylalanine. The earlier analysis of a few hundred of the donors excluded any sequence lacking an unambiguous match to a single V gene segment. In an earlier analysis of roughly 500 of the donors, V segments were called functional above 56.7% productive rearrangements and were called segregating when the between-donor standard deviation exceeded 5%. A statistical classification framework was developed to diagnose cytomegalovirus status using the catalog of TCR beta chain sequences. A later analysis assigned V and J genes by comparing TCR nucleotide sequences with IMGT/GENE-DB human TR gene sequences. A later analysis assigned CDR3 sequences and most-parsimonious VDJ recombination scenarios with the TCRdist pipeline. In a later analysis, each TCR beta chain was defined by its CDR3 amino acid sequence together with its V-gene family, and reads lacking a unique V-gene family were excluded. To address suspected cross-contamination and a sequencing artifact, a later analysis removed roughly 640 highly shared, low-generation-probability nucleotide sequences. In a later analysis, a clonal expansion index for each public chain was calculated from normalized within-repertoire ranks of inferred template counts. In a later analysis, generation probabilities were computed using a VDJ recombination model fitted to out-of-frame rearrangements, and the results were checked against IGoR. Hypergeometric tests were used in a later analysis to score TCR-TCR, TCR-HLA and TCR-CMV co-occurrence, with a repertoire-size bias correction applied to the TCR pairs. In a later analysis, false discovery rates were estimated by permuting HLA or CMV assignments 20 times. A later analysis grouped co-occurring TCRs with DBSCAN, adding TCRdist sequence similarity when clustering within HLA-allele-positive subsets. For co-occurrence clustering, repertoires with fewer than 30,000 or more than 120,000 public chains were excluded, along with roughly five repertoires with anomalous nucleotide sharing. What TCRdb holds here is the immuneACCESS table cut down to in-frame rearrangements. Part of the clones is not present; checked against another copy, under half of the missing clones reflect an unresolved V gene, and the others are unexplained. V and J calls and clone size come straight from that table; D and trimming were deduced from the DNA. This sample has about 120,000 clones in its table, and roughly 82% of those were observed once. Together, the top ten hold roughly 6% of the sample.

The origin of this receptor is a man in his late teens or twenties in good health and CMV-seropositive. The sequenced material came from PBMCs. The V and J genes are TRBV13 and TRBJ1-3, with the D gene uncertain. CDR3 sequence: CASKSLRGGNTIYF. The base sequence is TGTGCCAGCAAGTCGTTGCGAGGAGGAAACACCATATATTTT.